This TCR beta chain was identified in a study of T cells in Graves' hyperthyroidism and ophthalmopathy. This clonotype was detected many times. Researchers took RNA transcripts and amplified the TCR beta CDR3 regions from them. A first-round RT-PCR of the TCR CDR3 used the HTBI primer set. TCRdb re-analysed the multiplex PCR reads in MiXCR, keeping a single row per CDR3 protein. Here the sample spans nearly 750,000 distinct CDR3 sequences, 30% to 40% being singletons. This CDR3 is built from 13 residues. V dropped 9 bases and J dropped 6 bases, with 15 bases sitting between them. Germline CDR1 is LNHNV and CDR2 is YYDKDF (reference sequence).

The V call is TRBV15, the J call TRBJ1-5, with D hard to call. This TCR was recovered from a woman in her forties with Graves' hyperthyroidism. The sequencing sample was made of blood. This chain's CDR3 is CATVNRVPQPQHF. As DNA, the CDR3 is TGTGCCACGGTTAACCGGGTTCCTCAGCCCCAGCATTTT.